The 19 T cell receptor beta chains below were found in one sample sequenced in a study of T cell repertoires in cytomegalovirus infection. The antigens these receptors bind are not known. TCRdb itself ran the reads through MiXCR, one entry per CDR3 protein. The sample has about 27,000 distinct CDR3 sequences, roughly a fifth seen once; the top ten hold roughly 80%. Sample: CD8+ T cells from cultured PBMCs, taken from culture after CMV antigen stimulation. Receptor source: a human donor in good health (CMV status not recorded). Some clones in this sample may be carry-over from other donors' samples.

The chain has TRBV15 and TRBJ1-3; 10 bases fit TRBD1. CDR3 length: 15 residues. The junction had 4 bases not matched to a gene; V was cut back by 4 bases and J by 4 bases. Germline assignment: CDR1 LNHNV and CDR2 YYDKDF (reference sequence). CDR3 bases: TGTGCCACCAGCAATGACAGGGGGCTAGGAAACACCATATATTTT. Protein sequence: CATSNDRGLGNTIYF.

The CDR3 region is CASSSRTDPFEQYF. The CDR3 nucleotides are TGTGCCAGCAGCTCGAGGACCGATCCTTTTGAGCAGTACTTC. The chain joins TRBV7-6 to TRBJ2-7; D uncertain. Germline CDR1 reads SGHVS; CDR2 reads FNYEAQ. The CDR3 is 14 amino acids. With 4 bases removed from V and 7 bases from J, the gap between germline ends came to 17 bases.

This clonotype was found many times. This sequence joins TRBV4-2 and TRBJ2-7; 8 bases match TRBD2. V was clipped by 3 bases and J by 4 bases; unmatched bases: 5. CDR1 is LGHNA, CDR2 YNFKEQ, per germline. The CDR3 consists of 14 residues. The CDR3 DNA reads as TGTGCCAGCAGCCATGGGAGCGGGGGATACGAGCAGTACTTC. Residues: CASSHGSGGYEQYF.

This clonotype has just a few counts. This chain links TRBV10-3 with TRBJ2-7, with 7 bases matching TRBD1. The germline V gene has CDR1 ENHRY and CDR2 SYGVKD. V shed 3 bases and J 5 bases; nucleotides not matched to a gene: 10. The CDR3 spans 15 residues. The CDR3 sequence: CAISEGKDRDHEQYF. CDR3 bases: TGTGCCATCAGTGAAGGGAAAGACAGGGACCACGAGCAGTACTTC.

With regard to this clonotype: This may come from a read error, since a much larger clone is one base off. The chain couples TRBV6-1 to TRBJ2-4; 7 bases agree with TRBD1. CDR3 length equals 16 residues. Per the germline V gene, CDR1 is MNHNS and CDR2 is SASEGT. CDR3 nucleotides: TGTGCCAGCAGTGAAGTCAGGGGGAGAGCCAAAAACATTCGGTACTTC. Translation gives CASSEVRGRAKNIRYF.

This rearrangement joins TRBV20-1 to TRBJ2-7; perhaps TRBD2 as D (5 bases). The germline V gene encodes CDR1 DFQATT and CDR2 SNEGSKA (reference sequence). The CDR3 totals 13 residues. Trimming removed 3 bases at V and 1 base at J, with 10 bases between. CDR3 sequence reads: CSASEGMSYEQYF. The CDR3 bases are TGCAGTGCTAGTGAGGGAATGTCCTACGAGCAGTACTTC.

The CDR3 spells CASSFRSGDTGELFF. The CDR3 DNA reads as TGTGCCAGCAGCTTCAGATCAGGGGACACCGGGGAGCTGTTTTTT. The V call is TRBV7-8, the J call TRBJ2-2; D may be TRBD1 (6 bases). This CDR3 comprises 15 residues. Trimming cost V 3 bases and J 3 bases, with 11 bases left between them. The germline CDR1 and CDR2 sequences are SGHVS and FQNEAQ.

This clonotype was counted a few times. The rearrangement uses TRBV7-2 and TRBJ2-1; 7 bases are a match to TRBD1. The CDR3 has 15 amino acids. The V gene's germline CDR1 is SGHTA and CDR2 FQGNSA. Germline trimming cut 1 base from V and 1 base from J; bases unmatched to any gene: 1. The CDR3 region is CASSLGQGSYNEQFF. The CDR3 DNA is TGTGCCAGCAGCTTAGGACAGGGTTCCTACAATGAGCAGTTCTTC.

This clonotype was picked up one time. This chain joins TRBV5-6 and TRBJ2-4; D not certain. Trimming removed 0 bases from V and 2 bases from J, with 6 bases in between. Germline values: CDR1 SGHDT, CDR2 YYEEEE. CDR3 length: 14 residues. CDR3 sequence reads: CASSLDGSKNIQYF. For the CDR3, the DNA is TGTGCCAGCAGCTTGGACGGCTCCAAAAACATTCAGTACTTC.

The chain couples TRBV7-2 to TRBJ2-1, with a possible D match to TRBD2 (6 bases). The V gene's germline CDR1 is SGHTA and CDR2 FQGNSA. This CDR3 spans 15 amino acids. Trimming shortened V by 4 bases and J by 8 bases, and 18 bases separated the two germline ends. The CDR3 coding sequence is TGTGCCAGCAGCTCCAGGGACTCTCGTCCTGATGAGCAGTTCTTC. This sequence encodes CASSSRDSRPDEQFF.

The rearrangement uses TRBV7-8 and TRBJ2-1; 10 nucleotides align to TRBD2. CDR1 SGHVS and CDR2 FQNEAQ come from the germline V gene. The CDR3 has 17 residues. Trimming at V came to 2 bases and at J to 5 bases, leaving 9 bases not matched to a gene. CDR3 nucleotide sequence: TGTGCCAGCAGCTTACGATTCGGGACTAGCGCCGACAATGAGCAGTTCTTC. As protein: CASSLRFGTSADNEQFF.

The gene calls are TRBV12-3 or TRBV12-4 and TRBJ2-3, with 11 bases fitting TRBD2. The CDR3 has 14 residues. The J segment lost 3 bases and the V segment lost 5 bases, leaving 1 base of the junction unmatched. CDR3 protein: CASSPSGGTDTQYF. CDR3 nucleotides: TGTGCCAGCAGTCCTAGCGGGGGGACAGATACGCAGTATTTT.

CDR3 region: CASSQGGRNSYEQYF. CDR3 nucleotide sequence: TGCGCCAGCAGCCAAGGGGGACGGAATTCCTACGAGCAGTACTTC. The chain combines TRBV4-1 with TRBJ2-7; possibly TRBD1 or TRBD2 for D (5 bases each). The CDR3 extends over 15 amino acids. CDR1 is MGHRA and CDR2 is YSYEKL in the germline V gene. V dropped 1 base and J dropped 1 base, with 11 bases sitting between them.

This clonotype was detected a few times. The chain uses TRBV6-2 or TRBV6-3 and TRBJ1-1; 9 bases line up with TRBD1. The CDR3 length is 14 residues. Germline CDR1 reads MNHEY; CDR2 reads SVGEGT. V lost 4 bases to trimming and J lost 4 bases; unmatched junction nucleotides: 4. The CDR3 DNA follows: TGTGCCAGCAGTTTCACAGGGGGCGTCACTGAAGCTTTCTTT. Translated: CASSFTGGVTEAFF.

This clonotype came up a few times. The chain combines TRBV7-8 with TRBJ2-7, with D maybe TRBD1 (5 bases). In germline, CDR1 is SGHVS, CDR2 FQNEAQ. V dropped 1 base and J dropped 1 base, with 14 bases sitting between them. This CDR3 region has 16 residues. The CDR3 loop is CASSLERQGRSYEQYF. DNA for the CDR3: TGTGCCAGCAGCTTAGAAAGGCAGGGAAGGTCCTACGAGCAGTACTTC. The full variable domain, rest sourced from reference TRBV7-8 and TRBJ2-7, is GAGVSQSPRYKVAKRGQDVALRCDPISGHVSLFWYQQALGQGPEFLTYFQNEAQLDKSGLPSDRFFAERPEGSVSTLKIQRTQQEDSAVYLCASSLERQGRSYEQYFGPGTRLTVT.

The chain recombines TRBV6-5 with TRBJ1-2, with 7 bases matching TRBD1. V was pared by 5 bases and J by 1 base, with 7 bases of the junction left unmatched. The CDR3 consists of 15 residues. The germline gives CDR1 MNHEY, CDR2 SVGAGI. Written as DNA, the CDR3 is TGTGCCAGCAGTCCTTTGACAGGGATTAACTATGGCTACACCTTC. This gives the protein CASSPLTGINYGYTF.

The CDR3 protein is CASSFPGTYNEQFF. The CDR3, as DNA: TGTGCCAGCAGCTTCCCCGGCACCTACAATGAGCAGTTCTTC. The chain joins TRBV7-6 to TRBJ2-1; D unclear. CDR1 and CDR2 from the germline V gene are SGHVS and FNYEAQ. The CDR3 is 14 amino acids. V lost 3 bases and J 2 bases, leaving 8 bases between the germline ends.

The chain is built from TRBV11-3 and TRBJ2-1, with D perhaps being TRBD1 or TRBD2 (5 bases each). This CDR3 region has 16 residues. From germline, CDR1 is SGHNT and CDR2 YENEEA. Between the trimmed V and J ends, which lost 6 bases and 0 bases, there was a span of 15 bases. CDR3: CASSKREGSSYNEQFF. The DNA for the CDR3 is TGTGCCAGCAGTAAGAGAGAGGGGAGCTCCTACAATGAGCAGTTCTTC.

This clonotype turned up a few times. The CDR3 here is CASSAEDQANTDTQYF. The DNA of the CDR3 is TGTGCCAGCAGCGCCGAGGACCAAGCGAACACAGATACGCAGTATTTT. This sequence joins TRBV6-4 and TRBJ2-3; unclear D gene. This CDR3 comprises 16 residues. Germline CDR1 MRHNA, CDR2 SNTAGT. Trimming took 6 bases from V and 2 from J, leaving 18 bases between them.